Listed below are T cell receptor beta chains from one sample, sequenced in a study of shared T cell receptors in the human thymus. Sequencing used immunoSEQ multiplex PCR; TCRdb keeps in-frame clones, though not all of them. The sample records 700,000 or so clones, approximately 83% being singletons. These data were also reused for a study on human thymus T cells.

Sequenced material: thymocytes. These TCRs come from a girl in the first two years of life with a congenital heart defect. CDR3s include the opening cysteine and the closing phenylalanine or tryptophan. The D gene is left open where the match is weak. Only some rows state a clone size, as once, few, many or a class for expanded clones.

v_gene	abundance	d_gene	j_gene	len	CDR3nt	CDR3aa
TRBV18	.	.	TRBJ2-3	15	TGTGCCAGCTCACCACCTGGACTGGCCACAGATACGCAGTATTTT	CASSPPGLATDTQYF
TRBV9	.	TRBD1	TRBJ1-1	14	TGTGCCAGCAGCGTAGTCAGGGGGCACACTGAAGCTTTCTTT	CASSVVRGHTEAFF
TRBV5-1	.	TRBD1	TRBJ2-1	13	TGCGCCAGCAGCTTTATAAGGGGGCATGAGCAGTTCTTC	CASSFIRGHEQFF
TRBV5-1	.	TRBD1	TRBJ2-5	14	TGCGCCAGCAGCCTACGGGACAGGGGAGAGACCCAGTACTTC	CASSLRDRGETQYF
TRBV6-1	.	TRBD2	TRBJ2-3	17	TGTGCCAGCAGTGAATTTCGGGGGACTAGAAGGTACGATACGCAGTATTTT	CASSEFRGTRRYDTQYF
TRBV28	few	TRBD1	TRBJ2-7	15	TGTGCCAGCAGGACGGGACAGGGGAGCTCCTACGAGCAGTACTTC	CASRTGQGSSYEQYF
TRBV19	few	.	TRBJ1-1	14	TGTGCCAGTAGTATGGACAGCCTGAACACTGAAGCTTTCTTT	CASSMDSLNTEAFF
TRBV15	.	.	TRBJ2-7	23	TGTGCCACCAGCAGAGATCGTCCCCCGGAGGGGCTTCTCCACCCCGAGGGGGCCGACGAGCAGTACTTC	CATSRDRPPEGLLHPEGADEQYF
TRBV5-1	.	TRBD1	TRBJ1-1	15	TGCGCCAGCAGCTCACAGGGGGCTCGTAGCACTGAAGCTTTCTTT	CASSSQGARSTEAFF
TRBV18	.	TRBD1	TRBJ1-2	15	TGTGCCAGCTCACCCTGGGACAGGGATAGCTATGGCTACACCTTC	CASSPWDRDSYGYTF
TRBV27	.	TRBD2	TRBJ2-1	13	TGTGCCAGCAGGGGCGGGGGGGCGGGTGAGCAGTTCTTC	CASRGGGAGEQFF